A selection of T cell receptor beta chains follows, all from one sample in a study of cytomegalovirus exposure and HLA in healthy donors. Sequencing used immunoSEQ multiplex PCR; TCRdb keeps in-frame clones, though not all of them. The table includes about 210,000 clones, approximately 82% detected once. What was sequenced was PBMCs. Every receptor here comes from a man aged 35 to 55 in good health and CMV-seropositive. Both conserved end residues are part of each CDR3. A D gene is named only where the DNA matches it firmly. Some rows mark clone size as missing; the rest say once, few, many or name a class of expanded clone.

d_call	clone_size	v_call	j_call	cdr3_nt	cdr3_aa
.	.	TRBV9	TRBJ2-1	TGTGCCAGCAGCGTCACCGACTTCTCCCGCGGGGATGAGCAGTTCTTC	CASSVTDFSRGDEQFF
TRBD2	once	TRBV30	TRBJ2-1	TGTGCCTGGAGTGTCGTTAGCGGGAGGGCCATAGCCCCTGGGTTTGAGCAGTTCTTC	CAWSVVSGRAIAPGFEQFF
.	.	TRBV9	TRBJ1-2	TGTGCCAGCAGCGTAGGAGCACTCGCGTACACCTTC	CASSVGALAYTF
.	few	TRBV5-4	TRBJ1-1	TGTGCCAGCAGCTTGGCATGGGGGCGGTCGAACACTGAAGCTTTCTTT	CASSLAWGRSNTEAFF
.	few	TRBV11-2	TRBJ1-1	TGTGCCAGCAGCTTAATGGCGAGGCCGGATGAAGCTTTCTTT	CASSLMARPDEAFF
.	.	TRBV6-5	TRBJ1-2	TGTGCCAGCAGTTACGGACAATCATATGGCTACACCTTC	CASSYGQSYGYTF
TRBD1	.	TRBV2	TRBJ1-6	TGTGCCAGCAGTACGGGACAGGGGGACACCTCCTATAATTCACCCCTCCACTTT	CASSTGQGDTSYNSPLHF
.	.	TRBV7-2	TRBJ1-2	TGTGCCAGCAGCCCGGGACACCGGATGGGCTACACCTTC	CASSPGHRMGYTF
TRBD2	.	TRBV2	TRBJ2-3	TGTGCCAGCTTGGGGGAGGGAGCCAGCACAGATACGCAGTATTTT	CASLGEGASTDTQYF
TRBD2	.	TRBV7-9	TRBJ2-7	TGTGCCAGCAGCCCGACTAGCGCGGGAGAGCAGTACTTC	CASSPTSAGEQYF